The 25 T cell receptor beta chains in this list originate from one sample, sequenced in a study of CD8+CD57+ T cells in acquired aplastic anemia. The study profiled TCR beta VDJ and CDR3 using genomic DNA as template. TCRdb used MiXCR to reprocess the reads, holding one entry per CDR3 protein. The sample includes about 110,000 distinct CDR3 sequences, approximately 48% of them seen just once. The sequencing sample was made of sorted CD4+, CD8+, or CD8+CD57+ T cells (not recorded which) from PBMCs. These receptors came from a human donor in good health, serving as a control.

As to this clonotype: A much larger clone is a single base away; this may be a read error. The rearrangement joins TRBV10-3 to TRBJ1-6; D gene ambiguous. V lost 5 bases to trimming and J lost 7 bases, with 6 bases between them. Germline V lookup: CDR1 ENHRY, CDR2 SYGVKD. The CDR3 runs 12 residues. CDR3 residues: CAISFWNSPLHF. Here the CDR3 DNA reads TGTGCCATCAGTTTTTGGAATTCACCCCTCCACTTT.

This clonotype was found many times. The V and J genes are TRBV4-1 and TRBJ1-2; TRBD1 aligns across 9 bases. V trimming: 3 bases; J trimming: 4 bases; junction bases outside the gene matches: 15. CDR1 is MGHRA and CDR2 is YSYEKL in the germline V gene. The CDR3 has 18 residues. The CDR3 DNA reads TGCGCCAGCAGCCAGGTGACTGGGACAGGGAAGTTTGGCTATGGCTACACCTTC. Its protein product is CASSQVTGTGKFGYGYTF.

This clonotype was detected only a few times. The rearrangement uses TRBV25-1 and TRBJ2-7; a weak D match, TRBD1 (5 bases). The CDR3 consists of 15 residues. V dropped 4 bases and J dropped 2 bases, with 15 bases sitting between them. Germline-derived CDR1 and CDR2 are MGHDK and SYGVNS. The CDR3 region is CASSADRVGTYEQYF. In DNA, the CDR3 is TGTGCCAGCAGTGCAGACAGAGTAGGAACCTACGAGCAGTACTTC.

This clonotype showed up just a few times. The chain links TRBV6-1 to TRBJ2-2, with 11 bases aligning to TRBD1. Per the germline V gene, CDR1 is MNHNS and CDR2 is SASEGT. The trim removed 5 bases at V and 1 base at J, leaving 9 bases unmatched. This CDR3 has 18 residues. The CDR3 DNA sequence: TGTGCCAGCAGTCCCGAGGGGACAGGGGGAGAGAACACCGGGGAGCTGTTTTTT. Translated, it gives CASSPEGTGGENTGELFF.

This chain links TRBV7-8 with TRBJ2-7; TRBD2 matches at 14 bases. Trimming cost V 4 bases and J 1 base; bases outside gene matches: 3. The CDR3 contains 16 residues. Germline V gene lookup returns CDR1 SGHVS and CDR2 FQNEAQ. The CDR3 DNA sequence: TGTGCCAGCAGCTGGGGGACTAGCGGGGGATCCTACGAGCAGTACTTC. It translates to CASSWGTSGGSYEQYF.

In this sample, this clonotype turned up many times. The V call is TRBV2, the J call TRBJ2-1, with 9 bases fitting TRBD2. V shed 3 bases, J shed 8 bases, and the junction held 5 bases outside the gene matches. The CDR3 is 14 residues long. Germline V gene sequence: CDR1 SNHLY, CDR2 FYNNEI. The CDR3 region has the DNA TGTGCCAGCAGTGATTCGCGGGGGGGCGATGAGCAGTTCTTC. Protein sequence: CASSDSRGGDEQFF.

This clonotype was counted at least ten times. The chain employs TRBV6-1 and TRBJ2-7, with TRBD1 as a possible D gene (6 bases). The CDR3 covers 15 residues. CDR1 and CDR2 from the germline V gene are MNHNS and SASEGT. V was pared by 5 bases and J by 7 bases, with 21 bases between. The CDR3 protein is CASSSRTAPSVEQYF. CDR3 DNA: TGTGCCAGCAGTTCTCGGACAGCTCCCTCTGTAGAGCAGTACTTC.

This clonotype was seen repeatedly, ten times or more. The chain links TRBV30 to TRBJ2-6; TRBD1 might be the D (5 bases). V lost 2 bases, J lost 3 bases, and 8 bases lay in between. The germline V gene has CDR1 GTSNPN and CDR2 SVGIG (reference sequence). The CDR3 is made up of 14 amino acids. DNA for the CDR3: TGTGCCTGGAGTCAGGGTCTTGGGGCCAACGTCCTGACTTTC. This codes for CAWSQGLGANVLTF. Supplemented by reference TRBV30 and TRBJ2-6, the full variable domain reads SQTIHQWPATLVQPVGSPLSLECTVEGTSNPNLYWYRQAAGRGLQLLFYSVGIGQISSEVPQNLSASRPQDRQFILSSKKLLLSDSGFYLCAWSQGLGANVLTFGAGSRLTVL.

This clonotype was detected ten times or more. CDR3 region: CASSPLRVVPRGYTF. The CDR3 nucleotides are TGTGCCAGCAGTCCCCTCAGGGTAGTACCGCGTGGCTACACCTTC. This chain uses TRBV27 with TRBJ1-2; a possible D gene is TRBD1 (5 bases). The V end was cut by 5 bases, the J end by 7 bases, with 20 bases between. Germline V CDR1 and CDR2: MNHEY, SMNVEV (reference sequence). The CDR3 runs to 15 residues.

The rearrangement links TRBV10-1 to TRBJ1-5, with TRBD1 identical over 12 bases. The CDR3 has 16 amino acids. V gave up 4 bases and J gave up 7 bases; unmatched junction bases: 8. Germline V gene data show CDR1 as WNHNN and CDR2 as SYGVQD (reference sequence). The CDR3 nucleotides read TGCGCCAGCAGTGTAGGGACAGGGGGCTACGAGCAGCCCCAGCATTTT. Translated, it gives CASSVGTGGYEQPQHF.

The chain is built from TRBV29-1 and TRBJ1-5; the match to TRBD1 covers 8 bases. The V gene end was trimmed by 6 bases and the J gene end by 3 bases; junction bases not matched to a gene: 10. Germline CDR1 SQVTM, CDR2 ANQGSEA. The CDR3 is 15 amino acids. This CDR3 is CSVPSTGVNNQPQHF. CDR3 coding DNA: TGCAGCGTGCCGTCGACAGGGGTAAACAATCAGCCCCAGCATTTT.

The chain links TRBV3-1 to TRBJ2-1, with TRBD2 matching 9 bases. Looked up from germline, CDR1 is LGHDT and CDR2 is YNNKEL (reference sequence). The V gene end was trimmed by 1 base and the J gene end by 7 bases; junction bases not matched to a gene: 5. The CDR3 has 15 residues. The CDR3 here is CASSQAGTSLNEQFF. CDR3 nucleotides: TGTGCCAGCAGCCAAGCCGGGACTAGCCTGAATGAGCAGTTCTTC.

This chain links TRBV25-1 with TRBJ2-2; the D is unclear. V was clipped by 6 bases and J by 3 bases, with 11 bases between them. From germline, CDR1 is MGHDK and CDR2 SYGVNS. This CDR3 is 14 amino acids long. The CDR3: CASSFTTYTGELFF. In DNA, the CDR3 is TGTGCCAGCAGCTTCACGACCTACACCGGGGAGCTGTTTTTT.

This clonotype occurred many times. The rearrangement joins TRBV11-2 to TRBJ1-2, with 7 bases that match TRBD1. This CDR3 spans 13 amino acids. CDR1 and CDR2 (germline): SGHAT, FQNNGV. After removal of 4 bases from V and 8 bases from J, the junction contained 7 bases not matched to a gene. In DNA form, the CDR3 reads TGTGCCAGCAGCTCAACAGGGGTGAGGGGCTACACCTTC. This sequence encodes CASSSTGVRGYTF.

In its sample, this clonotype was seen a few times. This sequence joins TRBV2 and TRBJ2-2; possible D gene TRBD1, 5 bases. Trimming pared 4 bases from V and 2 bases from J, leaving 8 bases between. CDR1 and CDR2 (germline): SNHLY, FYNNEI. The CDR3 extends over 14 amino acids. For the CDR3, the DNA is TGTGCCAGCAGTGGTCAGGGAAACACCGGGGAGCTGTTTTTT. This gives the protein CASSGQGNTGELFF.

The chain carries TRBV25-1 and TRBJ1-5, with D maybe TRBD1 (5 bases). The V end was cut by 8 bases, the J end by 7 bases, with 18 bases between. The CDR3 length is 14 residues. Germline assignment: CDR1 MGHDK and CDR2 SYGVNS. CDR3 in amino acids: CASGTGGRGQPQHF. Written as DNA, the CDR3 is TGTGCCAGCGGGACCGGGGGTCGCGGGCAGCCCCAGCATTTT.

At least ten counts were recorded for this clonotype. This chain uses TRBV19 with TRBJ2-6; 7 bases align to TRBD1. J gave up 4 bases and V 6 bases, and 6 bases lay outside the gene matches. The germline gives CDR1 LNHDA, CDR2 SQIVND (reference sequence). The CDR3 sequence is 15 residues long. CDR3 protein: CASSTTGTGANVLTF. CDR3 bases: TGTGCCAGTAGCACGACAGGGACCGGGGCCAACGTCCTGACTTTC.

A word on this clonotype: A clone one base away is much larger, so this may be a read error. The chain employs TRBV11-2 and TRBJ1-1, with D maybe TRBD1 (5 bases). Germline CDR1 and CDR2: SGHAT and FQNNGV. CDR3 length equals 16 residues. DNA for the CDR3: TGTGTCAGCAGCTTACGACTCGGGACTCCCAACACTGAAGCTTTCTTT. Translation gives CVSSLRLGTPNTEAFF. Variable domain in full (rest from reference TRBV11-2 and TRBJ1-1): EAGVAQSPRYKIIEKRQSVAFWCNPISGHATLYWYQQILGQGPKLLIQFQNNGVVDDSQLPKDRFSAERLKGVDSTLKIQPAKLEDSAVYLCVSSLRLGTPNTEAFFGQGTRLTVV.

V usage is TRBV12-3 or TRBV12-4 and J usage is TRBJ1-2; 9 bases align to TRBD1. With V trimmed by 6 bases and J by 1 base, 0 bases remained unmatched. The CDR3 has 13 residues. The CDR3 here is CASRGQGNYGYTF. In DNA form, the CDR3 reads TGTGCCAGCAGGGGACAGGGTAACTATGGCTACACCTTC.

V gene TRBV5-1 combines with J gene TRBJ2-5; D possibly matches TRBD1 or TRBD2 (5 bases each). V lost 4 bases and J lost 5, with 12 bases in between. Looked up from germline, CDR1 is SGHRS and CDR2 is YFSETQ. This CDR3 comprises 13 residues. The CDR3 bases are TGCGCCAGCAGCGTCAACAGGAGGGAGACCCAGTACTTC. It codes for CASSVNRRETQYF.

The J gene is TRBJ2-7, the V gene TRBV15, with TRBD1 identical over 8 bases. Trimming removed 5 bases from V and 3 bases from J; junction bases left unmatched: 3. The CDR3 has 13 amino acids. CDR1 is LNHNV, CDR2 YYDKDF, per germline (reference sequence). The CDR3 DNA reads TGTGCCACCAGCGGGACAGGTGGCTACGAGCAGTACTTC. Its translation: CATSGTGGYEQYF.

This clonotype was seen a few times. This chain connects TRBV30 to TRBJ1-4, with 8 nucleotides matching TRBD1. Germline CDR1 and CDR2: GTSNPN and SVGIG (reference sequence). Unmatched junction bases numbered 7, after V lost 1 base and J lost 9 bases. The CDR3 contains 14 residues. CDR3 amino acids: CAWSGGRGLQKLFF. In DNA form, the CDR3 reads TGTGCCTGGAGTGGCGGCAGGGGGCTTCAAAAACTGTTTTTT. Combining the CDR3 with reference TRBV30 and TRBJ1-4 gives the whole variable domain SQTIHQWPATLVQPVGSPLSLECTVEGTSNPNLYWYRQAAGRGLQLLFYSVGIGQISSEVPQNLSASRPQDRQFILSSKKLLLSDSGFYLCAWSGGRGLQKLFFGSGTQLSVL.

This clonotype occurred many times. V usage is TRBV29-1 and J usage is TRBJ2-1, with 7 bases fitting TRBD2. The length of the CDR3 is 13 residues. The V segment lost 5 bases and the J segment 1 base; nucleotides outside the gene matches: 2. CDR1 is SQVTM and CDR2 is ANQGSEA in the germline V gene. The CDR3 sequence is CSVRGGSYNEQFF. The CDR3 nucleotides are TGCAGCGTTCGCGGGGGATCCTACAATGAGCAGTTCTTC.

The sample holds many counts of this clonotype. This chain joins TRBV20-1 and TRBJ1-2; D unresolved. CDR1 and CDR2 from the germline V gene are DFQATT and SNEGSKA (reference sequence). The CDR3 loop spans 12 amino acids. The V gene lost 0 bases and the J gene lost 4 bases, with 6 bases spanning the gap. The CDR3 DNA is TGCAGTGCTAGAGACCCCATCTATGGCTACACCTTC. Residues: CSARDPIYGYTF.

This clonotype appeared a single time. The gene calls are TRBV4-3 and TRBJ1-2, with D maybe TRBD1 (5 bases). CDR1 is LGHNA, CDR2 YSLEER, per germline. The CDR3 length is 16 residues. With 0 bases removed from V and 8 bases from J, the gap between germline ends came to 19 bases. The DNA for the CDR3 is TGCGCCAGCAGCCAAGATGGGCCAGGGAGTCCCTACGGCTACACCTTC. Its translation: CASSQDGPGSPYGYTF.